This T cell receptor beta chain comes out of a study of vaccination effects on CD4 cells after COVID-19. Profiling relied on immunoSEQ multiplex PCR, and the TCRdb table lists in-frame clones only, not all of them. The sample records 50,000 to 60,000 clones, about two thirds being singletons. Antigen-specific CD4+ T cells expanded by the ViraFEST assay with viral peptide pools were then sequenced. When nine to ten days of culture had elapsed, CD4+ T cells were isolated. All vaccine recipients tested negative for nucleocapsid antibodies and had never contracted SARS-CoV-2 infection. They grew a few million PBMC in each well, adding around 10 IU/ml IL-2 and 8 to 10 ug/ml peptides. This CDR3 has 16 amino acids. V was clipped by 4 bases and J by 0 bases; unmatched bases: 6. CDR1 and CDR2 (germline): ENHRY, SYGVKD. Details on this clone: Its target is not known.

Notes on the study in general: Convalescent patients were scarce in the study, and it lacked early post-infection timepoints. After vaccination, at late timepoints, clones induced by infection and by vaccine contracted markedly. Healthy vaccinees' vaccine-induced clones included only 1 of 255 cross-reacting with common cold coronaviruses.

Sample: CD4+ T cells from PBMCs cultured with SARS-CoV-2 spike peptides, taken before COVID-19 vaccination. The chain uses TRBV10-3 and TRBJ2-1, with 7 bases identical to TRBD2. This TCR was sampled from a human donor who received a COVID-19 vaccine. The CDR3 spells CAISGLAGRSYNEQFF. The CDR3 coding sequence is TGTGCCATCAGTGGGTTAGCGGGCCGCTCCTACAATGAGCAGTTCTTC.